A selection of T cell receptor beta chains follows, all from one sample in a study of T cells in Graves' hyperthyroidism and ophthalmopathy. TCRdb re-analysed the multiplex PCR reads in MiXCR, keeping a single row per CDR3 protein. The data show about 380,000 distinct CDR3 sequences, roughly 13% seen once. The sample comprised blood. The receptors stem from a man in his thirties or forties with Graves' hyperthyroidism that later progressed to Graves' ophthalmopathy. Each CDR3 is given with its conserved first and last residue. D genes are given only for firm matches. Clone sizes are given selectively: once, few, many, or a class where the clone is expanded.

clone size: .
D gene: TRBD1
V gene: TRBV27
J gene: TRBJ1-2
CDR3 DNA: TGTGCCAGCAGTTTTCAAACTCCCGGGACAGTTAACTATGGCTACACCTTC
CDR3 protein: CASSFQTPGTVNYGYTF

clone size: .
D gene: .
V gene: TRBV6-4
J gene: TRBJ2-1
CDR3 DNA: TGTGCCAGCGCGGTCCACTCCTACAATGAGCAGTTCTTC
CDR3 protein: CASAVHSYNEQFF

clone size: many
D gene: .
V gene: TRBV11-2
J gene: TRBJ2-7
CDR3 DNA: TGTGCCAGCAGCTTAGGAAAATACGAGCAGTACTTC
CDR3 protein: CASSLGKYEQYF

clone size: many
D gene: TRBD2
V gene: TRBV28
J gene: TRBJ2-3
CDR3 DNA: TGTGCCAGCAGTCCCCAGCGGGAGAGACTCACAGATACGCAGTATTTT
CDR3 protein: CASSPQRERLTDTQYF

clone size: many
D gene: .
V gene: TRBV5-1
J gene: TRBJ2-7
CDR3 DNA: TGCGCCAGCAGGATTCAGGGCTCTTACGAGCAGTACTTC
CDR3 protein: CASRIQGSYEQYF

clone size: .
D gene: TRBD1
V gene: TRBV5-6
J gene: TRBJ2-1
CDR3 DNA: TGTGCCAGCAACGTCCGGGACAGAGCCTACAATGAGCAGTTCTTC
CDR3 protein: CASNVRDRAYNEQFF

clone size: .
D gene: TRBD2
V gene: TRBV28
J gene: TRBJ2-1
CDR3 DNA: TGTGCCAGCAGTTTAGGTCTAGCGGGGGGGCCTGACAATGAGCAGTTCTTC
CDR3 protein: CASSLGLAGGPDNEQFF

clone size: many
D gene: TRBD2
V gene: TRBV25-1
J gene: TRBJ2-1
CDR3 DNA: TGTGCCAGCAGTGAAGGGCTAGCGGGGTACAATGAGCAGTTCTTC
CDR3 protein: CASSEGLAGYNEQFF

clone size: many
D gene: .
V gene: TRBV12-3/TRBV12-4
J gene: TRBJ2-3
CDR3 DNA: TGTGCCAGCAGTTTAGGCGGGGGCAGAACAGATACGCAGTATTTT
CDR3 protein: CASSLGGGRTDTQYF

clone size: few
D gene: .
V gene: TRBV6-1
J gene: TRBJ1-5
CDR3 DNA: TGTGCCAGCAGTCCCCAGCCCGGAAGGAATCAGCCCCAGCATTTT
CDR3 protein: CASSPQPGRNQPQHF

clone size: .
D gene: .
V gene: TRBV29-1
J gene: TRBJ1-2
CDR3 DNA: TGCAGCGTTGATCCCCGGGGACCAAACTATGGCTACACCTTC
CDR3 protein: CSVDPRGPNYGYTF

clone size: many
D gene: TRBD2
V gene: TRBV12-3/TRBV12-4
J gene: TRBJ2-7
CDR3 DNA: TGTGCCAGCGGAGCGGGGGGTTTGTGGGAGCAGTACTTC
CDR3 protein: CASGAGGLWEQYF

clone size: many
D gene: .
V gene: TRBV2
J gene: TRBJ2-3
CDR3 DNA: TGTGCCAGCAGTGCAGGGGTGGATACGCAGTATTTT
CDR3 protein: CASSAGVDTQYF

clone size: few
D gene: .
V gene: TRBV24-1
J gene: TRBJ2-2
CDR3 DNA: TGTGCCACCAGTGAACCATCGGGTACCGGGGAGCTGTTTTTT
CDR3 protein: CATSEPSGTGELFF

clone size: few
D gene: .
V gene: TRBV20-1
J gene: TRBJ1-2
CDR3 DNA: TGCAGTGCTCCGGGCACCTATGGCTACACCTTC
CDR3 protein: CSAPGTYGYTF

clone size: many
D gene: TRBD2
V gene: TRBV6-5
J gene: TRBJ2-5
CDR3 DNA: TGTGCCAGCAGTTACGTGCGGGGGGACCAAGAGACCCAGTACTTC
CDR3 protein: CASSYVRGDQETQYF

clone size: once
D gene: .
V gene: TRBV18
J gene: TRBJ2-5
CDR3 DNA: TGTGGCAGCTCACCAACCGGAGAGACCCAGTACTTC
CDR3 protein: CGSSPTGETQYF

clone size: many
D gene: .
V gene: TRBV5-1
J gene: TRBJ1-1
CDR3 DNA: TGCGCCAGCAGCTTGGAGGTTTTGAACACTGAAGCTTTCTTT
CDR3 protein: CASSLEVLNTEAFF

clone size: many
D gene: .
V gene: TRBV12-3/TRBV12-4
J gene: TRBJ1-1
CDR3 DNA: TGTGCCAGCCCCGACACTGAAGCTTTCTTT
CDR3 protein: CASPDTEAFF

clone size: many
D gene: .
V gene: TRBV11-3
J gene: TRBJ1-1
CDR3 DNA: TGTGCCAGCAGCTTAGCGGGCGGGCAAGCTTTCTTT
CDR3 protein: CASSLAGGQAFF

clone size: few
D gene: TRBD1
V gene: TRBV20-1
J gene: TRBJ2-1
CDR3 DNA: TGCAGTGCTAGCCCCGGGACAGAGAATGAGCAGTTCTTC
CDR3 protein: CSASPGTENEQFF

clone size: .
D gene: .
V gene: TRBV4-1
J gene: TRBJ1-4
CDR3 DNA: TGCGCCAGCAGCCAAGTGGAGGGGACTAATGAAAAACTGTTTTTT
CDR3 protein: CASSQVEGTNEKLFF

clone size: few
D gene: .
V gene: TRBV7-9
J gene: TRBJ2-1
CDR3 DNA: TGTGCCAGCAGTTCAACCAGGGGCCTTAGCGACAATGAGCAGTTCTTC
CDR3 protein: CASSSTRGLSDNEQFF

clone size: many
D gene: .
V gene: TRBV6-6
J gene: TRBJ1-6
CDR3 DNA: TGTGCCAGCAGTTACTCTTCGGGACACTATAATTCACCCCTCCACTTT
CDR3 protein: CASSYSSGHYNSPLHF

clone size: many
D gene: TRBD2
V gene: TRBV28
J gene: TRBJ2-7
CDR3 DNA: TGTGCCAGCAGCCGCGGGGCGGGGGGATTATACTACGAGCAGTACTTC
CDR3 protein: CASSRGAGGLYYEQYF

clone size: many
D gene: .
V gene: TRBV28
J gene: TRBJ2-7
CDR3 DNA: TGTGCCACCTCTAATATCATTGCCTACGAGCAGTACTTC
CDR3 protein: CATSNIIAYEQYF

clone size: .
D gene: TRBD1
V gene: TRBV19
J gene: TRBJ2-7
CDR3 DNA: TGTGCCAGTAGACGGGACAGGGGTTACGAGCAGTACTTC
CDR3 protein: CASRRDRGYEQYF

clone size: .
D gene: .
V gene: TRBV7-2
J gene: TRBJ2-1
CDR3 DNA: TGTGCCAGCAGCTTAGCATTGACTAGTAGGGAGCAGTTCTTC
CDR3 protein: CASSLALTSREQFF

clone size: many
D gene: .
V gene: TRBV5-5
J gene: TRBJ2-7
CDR3 DNA: TGTGCCAGCAGACCCTTTGCCGGGGGTTCCTACGAGCAGTACTTC
CDR3 protein: CASRPFAGGSYEQYF

clone size: many
D gene: TRBD2
V gene: TRBV7-9
J gene: TRBJ2-1
CDR3 DNA: TGTGCCAGCTCCCCCCGGACTAGCGGGGAGTACAATGAGCAGTTCTTC
CDR3 protein: CASSPRTSGEYNEQFF

clone size: .
D gene: .
V gene: TRBV20-1
J gene: TRBJ2-7
CDR3 DNA: TGCAGTGCTAGAGATGAAGAAACCGAGCAGTACTTC
CDR3 protein: CSARDEETEQYF

clone size: many
D gene: .
V gene: TRBV27
J gene: TRBJ1-6
CDR3 DNA: TGTGCCAGCAGCCCTAGACAGGATTCACCCCTCCACTTT
CDR3 protein: CASSPRQDSPLHF

clone size: few
D gene: .
V gene: TRBV11-1
J gene: TRBJ1-4
CDR3 DNA: TGTGCCAGCAGCTTAGATTGGACGGGCGAAAAACTGTTTTTT
CDR3 protein: CASSLDWTGEKLFF

clone size: many
D gene: .
V gene: TRBV5-5
J gene: TRBJ1-2
CDR3 DNA: TGTGCCAGCAGATTACCGGGACACTATAACTATGGCTACACCTTC
CDR3 protein: CASRLPGHYNYGYTF

clone size: many
D gene: TRBD1
V gene: TRBV5-1
J gene: TRBJ1-6
CDR3 DNA: TGTGCCAGCAGTTTAGGAACAGGGGGGAATTCACCCCTCCACTTT
CDR3 protein: CASSLGTGGNSPLHF

clone size: .
D gene: TRBD1
V gene: TRBV29-1
J gene: TRBJ1-3
CDR3 DNA: TGCAGCGTAGAAAGAGGGACAGCCTCTGGAAACACCATATATTTT
CDR3 protein: CSVERGTASGNTIYF

clone size: many
D gene: .
V gene: TRBV20-1
J gene: TRBJ2-1
CDR3 DNA: TGCAGTGCTAGAGATCGGCTAGCCGATGAGCAGTTCTTC
CDR3 protein: CSARDRLADEQFF

clone size: .
D gene: .
V gene: TRBV7-8
J gene: TRBJ1-2
CDR3 DNA: TGTGCCAGCAGCTTAAAGCCTCCAGGGATCTCATGGGGCTACACCTTC
CDR3 protein: CASSLKPPGISWGYTF

clone size: few
D gene: TRBD1
V gene: TRBV6-5
J gene: TRBJ2-2
CDR3 DNA: TGTGCCAGCAGTTACTCCTATCGGACAGGGGGCACCGGGGAGCTGTTTTTT
CDR3 protein: CASSYSYRTGGTGELFF

clone size: .
D gene: .
V gene: TRBV18
J gene: TRBJ2-7
CDR3 DNA: TGTGCCAGCTCACCACCTAATCAGGGGGAGCAGTACTTC
CDR3 protein: CASSPPNQGEQYF